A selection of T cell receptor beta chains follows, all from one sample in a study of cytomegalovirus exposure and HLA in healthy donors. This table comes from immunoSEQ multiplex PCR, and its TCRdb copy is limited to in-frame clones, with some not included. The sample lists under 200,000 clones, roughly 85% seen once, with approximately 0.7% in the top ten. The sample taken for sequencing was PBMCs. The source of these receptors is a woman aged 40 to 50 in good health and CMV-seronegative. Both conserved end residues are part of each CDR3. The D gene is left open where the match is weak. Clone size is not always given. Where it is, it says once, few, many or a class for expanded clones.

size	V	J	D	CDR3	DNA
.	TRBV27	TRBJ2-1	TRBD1	CASRRGQGRYNEQFF	TGTGCCAGCAGAAGAGGACAGGGGAGGTACAATGAGCAGTTCTTC
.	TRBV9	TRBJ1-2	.	CASSVDPNLDEGGYTF	TGTGCCAGCAGCGTAGATCCCAACCTCGACGAGGGAGGCTACACCTTC
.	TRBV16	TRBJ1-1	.	CASSRDNGMNTEAFF	TGTGCCAGCAGCCGTGACAATGGCATGAACACTGAAGCTTTCTTT
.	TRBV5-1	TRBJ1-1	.	CASSLAATANTEAFF	TGCGCCAGCAGCTTGGCCGCGACAGCGAACACTGAAGCTTTCTTT
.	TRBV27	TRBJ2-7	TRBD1	CASSFGTGEKEQYF	TGTGCCAGCAGTTTTGGGACAGGGGAAAAAGAGCAGTACTTC
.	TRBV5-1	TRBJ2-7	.	CASSFGAPSYEQYF	TGCGCCAGCAGCTTTGGGGCCCCATCCTACGAGCAGTACTTC
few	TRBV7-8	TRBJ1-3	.	CASSLTGDTIYF	TGTGCCAGCAGCCTGACAGGAGACACCATATATTTT
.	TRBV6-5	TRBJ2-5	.	CASSYSRETQYF	TGTGCCAGCAGTTACTCGAGGGAGACCCAGTACTTC
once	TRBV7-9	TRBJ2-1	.	CASGIYNEQFF	TGTGCCTCGGGGATATACAATGAGCAGTTCTTC
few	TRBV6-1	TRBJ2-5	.	CASSFQPVAVETQYF	TGTGCCAGCAGTTTCCAACCTGTGGCCGTAGAGACCCAGTACTTC
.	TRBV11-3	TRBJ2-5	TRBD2	CASSLYGGTSGNWETQYF	TGTGCCAGCAGCTTATATGGCGGAACTAGCGGGAATTGGGAGACCCAGTACTTC
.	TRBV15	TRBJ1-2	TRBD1	CATSKGDRELRGYTF	TGTGCCACCAGCAAGGGGGACAGGGAACTTCGCGGCTACACCTTC
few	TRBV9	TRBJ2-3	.	CASSVTVADTQYF	TGTGCCAGCAGCGTAACGGTAGCAGATACGCAGTATTTT
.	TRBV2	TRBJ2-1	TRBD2	CASRDPGAGGDNEQFF	TGTGCCAGCAGGGACCCGGGGGCGGGAGGCGACAATGAGCAGTTCTTC
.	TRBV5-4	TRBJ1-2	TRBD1	CASTPIPGTGKCGYTF	TGTGCCAGCACCCCTATCCCCGGGACAGGGAAGTGTGGCTACACCTTC
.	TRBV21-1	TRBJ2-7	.	CASSAFSDEQYF	TGTGCCAGCAGCGCCTTCTCGGACGAGCAGTACTTC
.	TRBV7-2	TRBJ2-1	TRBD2	CASSLPTSGRANEQFF	TGTGCCAGCAGCTTACCAACTAGCGGGAGGGCCAATGAGCAGTTCTTC
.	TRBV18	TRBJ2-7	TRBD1	CASSPIPGQGSHEQYF	TGTGCCAGCTCACCGATCCCGGGACAGGGTAGCCACGAGCAGTACTTC
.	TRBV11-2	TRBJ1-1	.	CASSSSGLGNTEAFF	TGTGCCAGCAGCTCCTCAGGGCTCGGGAACACTGAAGCTTTCTTT
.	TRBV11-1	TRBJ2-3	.	CASSLGSGGTDTQYF	TGTGCCAGCAGCTTAGGGAGCGGCGGCACAGATACGCAGTATTTT
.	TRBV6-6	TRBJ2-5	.	CASRPTWGGGETQYF	TGTGCCAGCAGGCCGACATGGGGCGGCGGAGAGACCCAGTACTTC
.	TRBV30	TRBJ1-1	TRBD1	CAWREPDRDGTEAFF	TGTGCCTGGAGGGAACCGGACAGGGACGGGACTGAAGCTTTCTTT
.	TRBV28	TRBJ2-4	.	CASSFEGSAKNIQYF	TGTGCCAGCAGTTTTGAGGGTAGCGCCAAAAACATTCAGTACTTC
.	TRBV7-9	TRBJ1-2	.	CASSFGGSNGYTF	TGTGCCAGCAGCTTCGGCGGGAGTAATGGCTACACCTTC
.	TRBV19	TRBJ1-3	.	CASSIITGTGNTIYF	TGTGCCAGTAGTATTATAACAGGGACTGGAAACACCATATATTTT
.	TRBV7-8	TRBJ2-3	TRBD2	CASLHELAAPDTQYF	TGTGCCAGCCTTCACGAACTAGCGGCACCAGATACGCAGTATTTT
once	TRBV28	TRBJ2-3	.	CASSFSASSGDTQYF	TGTGCCAGCAGTTTTAGTGCTAGCTCGGGAGATACGCAGTATTTT
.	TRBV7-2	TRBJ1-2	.	CANERAGGYTF	TGTGCCAATGAGAGGGCGGGCGGCTACACCTTC
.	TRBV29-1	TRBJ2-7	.	CSVEDRGYEQYF	TGCAGCGTTGAAGATCGGGGGTACGAGCAGTACTTC
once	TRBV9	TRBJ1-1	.	CASSYLTGNTEAFF	TGTGCCAGCAGTTACTTAACAGGGAACACTGAAGCTTTCTTT
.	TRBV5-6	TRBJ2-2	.	CASRAWNTGLRTGELFF	TGTGCCAGCAGGGCGTGGAATACGGGACTCAGAACCGGGGAGCTGTTTTTT
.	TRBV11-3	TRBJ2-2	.	CASSLAVGLTNTGELFF	TGTGCCAGCAGCTTAGCAGTCGGACTGACTAACACCGGGGAGCTGTTTTTT
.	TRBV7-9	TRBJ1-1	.	CASSSPGIRHATEAFF	TGTGCCAGCAGCTCCCCGGGTATACGTCATGCCACTGAAGCTTTCTTT
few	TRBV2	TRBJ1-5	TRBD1	CASRGTGGQPQHF	TGTGCCAGCAGAGGGACAGGGGGACAGCCCCAGCATTTT
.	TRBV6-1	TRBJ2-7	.	CASSEDRAYEQYF	TGTGCCAGCAGTGAAGACAGGGCCTACGAGCAGTACTTC
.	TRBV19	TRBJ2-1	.	CASSTPWDLGGNEQFF	TGTGCCAGTAGTACACCTTGGGACTTGGGGGGCAATGAGCAGTTCTTC
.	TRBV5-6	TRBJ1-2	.	CASSPGTRNGYTF	TGTGCCAGCAGCCCCGGGACACGGAATGGCTACACCTTC
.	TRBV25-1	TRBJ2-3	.	CASSIISFGGSTDTQYF	TGTGCCAGCAGTATCATCTCGTTTGGCGGGAGCACAGATACGCAGTATTTT
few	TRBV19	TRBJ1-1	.	CASENQMNTEAFF	TGTGCCAGCGAAAATCAGATGAACACTGAAGCTTTCTTT
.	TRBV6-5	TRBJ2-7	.	CASSQIFYEQYF	TGTGCCAGCAGCCAGATTTTCTACGAGCAGTACTTC
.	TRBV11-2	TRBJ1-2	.	CASSLDRRRNYGYTF	TGTGCCAGCAGCTTAGATCGGCGGAGGAACTATGGCTACACCTTC
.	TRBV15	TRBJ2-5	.	CATSRNAGAQETQYF	TGTGCCACCAGCAGGAACGCAGGGGCCCAAGAGACCCAGTACTTC
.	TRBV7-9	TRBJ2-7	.	CASSLTASWHEQYF	TGTGCCAGCAGCTTAACCGCTAGCTGGCACGAGCAGTACTTC
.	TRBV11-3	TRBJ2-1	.	CASSLGQGRDNEQFF	TGTGCCAGCAGCCTTGGGCAGGGGCGCGACAATGAGCAGTTCTTC
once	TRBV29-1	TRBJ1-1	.	CSVLTGRTEAFF	TGCAGCGTACTCACAGGGCGGACTGAAGCTTTCTTT